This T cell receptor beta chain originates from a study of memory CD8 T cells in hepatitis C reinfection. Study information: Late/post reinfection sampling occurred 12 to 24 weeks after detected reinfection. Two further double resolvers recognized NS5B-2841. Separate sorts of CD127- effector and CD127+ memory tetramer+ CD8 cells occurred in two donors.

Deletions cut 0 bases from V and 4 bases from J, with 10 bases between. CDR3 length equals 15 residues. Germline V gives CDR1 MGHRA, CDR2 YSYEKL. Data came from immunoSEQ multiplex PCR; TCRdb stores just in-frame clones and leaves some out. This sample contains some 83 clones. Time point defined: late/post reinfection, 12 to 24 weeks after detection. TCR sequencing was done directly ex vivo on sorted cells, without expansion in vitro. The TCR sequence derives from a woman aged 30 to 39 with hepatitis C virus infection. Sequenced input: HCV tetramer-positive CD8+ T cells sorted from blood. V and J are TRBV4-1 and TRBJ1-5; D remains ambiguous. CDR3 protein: CASSQEAQDNQPQHF. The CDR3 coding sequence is TGCGCCAGCAGCCAAGAGGCTCAGGATAATCAGCCCCAGCATTTT.